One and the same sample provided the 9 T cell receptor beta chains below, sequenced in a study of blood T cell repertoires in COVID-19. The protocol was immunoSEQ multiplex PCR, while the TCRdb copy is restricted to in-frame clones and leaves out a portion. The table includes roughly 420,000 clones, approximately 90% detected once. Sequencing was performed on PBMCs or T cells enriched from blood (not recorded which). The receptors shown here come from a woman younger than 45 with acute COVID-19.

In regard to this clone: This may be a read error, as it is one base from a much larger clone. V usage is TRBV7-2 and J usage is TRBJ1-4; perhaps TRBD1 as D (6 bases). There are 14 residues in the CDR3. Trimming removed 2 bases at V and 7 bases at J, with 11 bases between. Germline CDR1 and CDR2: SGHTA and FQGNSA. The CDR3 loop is CASSLSEQGEKLFF. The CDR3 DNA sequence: TGTGCCAGCAGCTTAAGTGAACAGGGTGAAAAACTGTTTTTT.

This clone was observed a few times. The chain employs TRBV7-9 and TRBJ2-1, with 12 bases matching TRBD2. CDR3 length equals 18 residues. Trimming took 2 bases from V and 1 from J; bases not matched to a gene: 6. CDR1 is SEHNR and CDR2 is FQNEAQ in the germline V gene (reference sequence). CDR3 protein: CASSLKLAGGLSYNEQFF. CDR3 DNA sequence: TGTGCCAGCAGCTTAAAACTAGCGGGGGGCCTTTCCTACAATGAGCAGTTCTTC.

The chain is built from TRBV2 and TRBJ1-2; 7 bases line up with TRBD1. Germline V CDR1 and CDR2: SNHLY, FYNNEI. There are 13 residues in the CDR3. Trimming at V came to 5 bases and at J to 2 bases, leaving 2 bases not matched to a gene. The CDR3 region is CASSQTGNYGYTF. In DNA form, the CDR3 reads TGTGCCAGCAGTCAGACAGGGAACTATGGCTACACCTTC. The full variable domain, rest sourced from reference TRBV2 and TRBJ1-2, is EPEVTQTPSHQVTQMGQEVILRCVPISNHLYFYWYRQILGQKVEFLVSFYNNEISEKSEIFDDQFSVERPDGSNFTLKIRSTKLEDSAMYFCASSQTGNYGYTFGSGTRLTVV.

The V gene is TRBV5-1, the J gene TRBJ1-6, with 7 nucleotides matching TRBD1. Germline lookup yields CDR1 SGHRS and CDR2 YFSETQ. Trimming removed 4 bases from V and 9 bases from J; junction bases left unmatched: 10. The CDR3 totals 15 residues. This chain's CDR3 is CASSVGTGVGSPLHF. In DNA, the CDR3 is TGCGCCAGCAGCGTGGGAACAGGGGTCGGTTCACCCCTCCACTTT.

CDR3 in DNA: TGTGCCAGTAGTAGGCAGCAAGAGACCCAGTACTTC. This gives the protein CASSRQQETQYF. The chain recombines TRBV19 with TRBJ2-5; the D is unclear. V lost 4 bases to trimming and J lost 2 bases, with 5 bases between them. CDR3 size: 12 residues. Germline CDR1 is LNHDA and CDR2 is SQIVND (reference sequence).

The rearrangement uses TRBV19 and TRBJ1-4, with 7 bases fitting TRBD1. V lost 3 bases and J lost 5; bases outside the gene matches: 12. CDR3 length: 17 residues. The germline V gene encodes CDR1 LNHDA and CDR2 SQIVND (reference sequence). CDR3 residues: CASSISDQGGSNEKLFF. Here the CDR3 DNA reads TGTGCCAGTAGTATCTCCGATCAAGGGGGCTCCAATGAAAAACTGTTTTTT.

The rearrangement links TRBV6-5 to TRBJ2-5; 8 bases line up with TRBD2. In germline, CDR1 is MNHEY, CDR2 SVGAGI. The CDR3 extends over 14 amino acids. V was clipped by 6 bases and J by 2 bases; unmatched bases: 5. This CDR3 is CASSPTSAQETQYF. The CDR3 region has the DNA TGTGCCAGCAGCCCGACTAGCGCACAAGAGACCCAGTACTTC.

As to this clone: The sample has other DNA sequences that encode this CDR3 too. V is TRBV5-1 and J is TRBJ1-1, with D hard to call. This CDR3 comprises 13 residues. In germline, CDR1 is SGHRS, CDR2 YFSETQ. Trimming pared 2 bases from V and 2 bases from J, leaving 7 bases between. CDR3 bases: TGCGCCAGCAGCTTTCAGGAAAACACTGAAGCTTTCTTT. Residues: CASSFQENTEAFF.

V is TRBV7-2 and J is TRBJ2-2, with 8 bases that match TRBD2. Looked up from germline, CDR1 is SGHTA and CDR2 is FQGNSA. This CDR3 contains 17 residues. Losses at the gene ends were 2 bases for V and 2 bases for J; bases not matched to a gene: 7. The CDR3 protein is CASSLYTGGRNTGELFF. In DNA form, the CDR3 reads TGTGCCAGCAGCTTATACACGGGGGGGCGCAACACCGGGGAGCTGTTTTTT.